This T cell receptor beta chain was sequenced during a study of cytomegalovirus exposure and HLA in healthy donors. Study outcomes and limitations: Clonal expansion, a later analysis showed, was greater in HLA-associated TCR beta chains than in equally common others. Later analysis identified about 18,000 TCR beta sequences associated with HLA alleles, using a false discovery rate threshold of 0.05.

On this clone: The antigen remains undetermined.

13 Jbeta primers and 60 Vbeta primers were used for the PCR. Only in-frame clones appear in the TCRdb table, and some are missing; sequencing was by immunoSEQ multiplex PCR. The sample includes roughly 130,000 clones, roughly 76% of them seen just once. The CDR3 covers 18 residues. Germline V gene lookup returns CDR1 SGHDT and CDR2 YYEEEE. V dropped 3 bases and J dropped 2; count of bases not matched to a gene: 14. This chain joins TRBV5-6 and TRBJ2-1; TRBD1 agrees at 7 bases. Sequences were obtained from PBMCs. This TCR derives from a woman between 40 and 50 years old in good health and CMV-seronegative. The chain's CDR3 is CASSSTREGGSTYNEQFF. DNA for the CDR3: TGTGCCAGCAGCTCAACCCGGGAAGGGGGCTCGACCTACAATGAGCAGTTCTTC.